The 17 T cell receptor beta chains below come from one sample, sequenced in a study of blood T cells in healthy people across ages. For the second PCR, which ran for roughly 7 to 11 cycles, a sample-barcoded 5' primer and a J-beta primer mix were used. MiXCR was run by TCRdb on the 5' RACE reads, yielding one entry per CDR3 protein. The sample carries around 1.5 million distinct CDR3 sequences, around 35% recorded once. Material for sequencing was blood. The receptor source for this set is a woman in her 30s in good health.

This clonotype occurred many times. The genes are TRBV28 and TRBJ2-7; D gene uncertain. The CDR3 covers 14 residues. CDR1 MDHEN and CDR2 SYDVKM come from the germline V gene. Trimming stripped 6 bases from V and 4 bases from J, with 16 bases between. The CDR3 region has the DNA TGTGCCAGCAGCGCCGACCCAAGAGGTTACGAGCAGTACTTC. Translation: CASSADPRGYEQYF.

This clonotype was observed a few times. The chain links TRBV7-9 to TRBJ1-2; D remains ambiguous. Germline values: CDR1 SEHNR, CDR2 FQNEAQ (reference sequence). The V gene lost 4 bases and the J gene lost 7 bases, with 7 bases spanning the gap. This CDR3 spans 11 amino acids. CDR3 sequence (DNA): TGTGCCAGCAGCTCGCTCCGTGGCTACACCTTC. This gives the protein CASSSLRGYTF.

V and J are TRBV20-1 and TRBJ2-7; weak D call: TRBD2 (6 bases). The CDR3 is made up of 15 amino acids. Germline CDR1 and CDR2: DFQATT and SNEGSKA (reference sequence). Trimming took off 0 bases at V and 1 base at J, with 13 bases between the two ends. CDR3 amino acids: CSARDISGLSYEQYF. The CDR3 nucleotides read TGCAGTGCTAGAGATATTAGCGGCCTATCCTACGAGCAGTACTTC.

On this clonotype: One end of the junction fails to match germline, which may point to a read error. This sequence joins TRBV20-1 and TRBJ2-3, with 7 bases identical to TRBD2. This CDR3 is built from 17 residues. Germline CDR1 reads DFQATT; CDR2 reads SNEGSKA (reference sequence). DNA for the CDR3: TGCAGTGCTAGAGATTGGCTAGCGGTCTTTAGCACAGATATGCAGTATTTT. As protein: CSARDWLAVFSTDMQYF.

The chain couples TRBV6-6 to TRBJ2-1; 7 nucleotides align to TRBD1. The germline CDR1 and CDR2 sequences are MNHNY and SVGAGI (reference sequence). Losses at the gene ends were 6 bases for V and 3 bases for J; bases not matched to a gene: 5. The CDR3 totals 14 residues. The CDR3 reads CASRTGTDYNEQFF. The CDR3 DNA sequence: TGTGCCAGCAGAACCGGGACAGACTACAATGAGCAGTTCTTC.

This clonotype was recorded a few times. The CDR3 is CASNYGYTF. Here the CDR3 DNA reads TGTGCCAGTAACTATGGCTACACCTTC. The V gene is TRBV6-4, the J gene TRBJ1-2; D call uncertain. Germline CDR1 MRHNA, CDR2 SNTAGT. V was pared by 9 bases and J by 1 base, with 0 bases between. CDR3 length: 9 residues.

Only a few counts were recorded for this clonotype. The chain is built from TRBV30 and TRBJ1-4; 9 bases agree with TRBD1. The germline gives CDR1 GTSNPN, CDR2 SVGIG (reference sequence). V shed 5 bases, J shed 10 bases, and the junction held 8 bases outside the gene matches. The CDR3 length is 13 residues. Written as DNA, the CDR3 is TGTGCCTGGTGCGGACAGGGGAGTAGAAAACTGTTTTTT. Translating gives CAWCGQGSRKLFF.

This clonotype was seen a few times. This chain joins TRBV11-3 and TRBJ2-1; the D gene is possibly TRBD2 (7 bases). The V end was cut by 2 bases, the J end by 8 bases, with 19 bases between. This CDR3 spans 16 amino acids. Germline V gene lookup returns CDR1 SGHNT and CDR2 YENEEA. The CDR3 loop is CASSLLGGGGRDEQFF. The CDR3, as DNA: TGTGCCAGCAGCTTATTGGGGGGCGGGGGACGGGATGAGCAGTTCTTC.

This clonotype is a singleton in its sample. The junction differs from germline at one of its ends, possibly a read error. The chain is built from TRBV30 and TRBJ2-4; D is unclear. TRBJ2-5 matches the DNA end more closely, so the J call is doubtful. From germline, CDR1 is GTSNPN and CDR2 SVGIG (reference sequence). The CDR3 length is 13 residues. The CDR3 region is CVWSAGLGETQYF. CDR3 DNA: TGTGTCTGGAGTGCCGGGTTGGGGGAGACCCAGTACTTC.

A few counts support this clonotype. This chain joins TRBV14 and TRBJ2-2; D possibly matches TRBD1 or TRBD2 (6 bases each). Germline V lookup: CDR1 SGHDN, CDR2 FVKESK. The CDR3 runs 15 residues. Trimming stripped 3 bases from V and 6 bases from J, with 14 bases between. CDR3 DNA sequence: TGTGCCAGCAGCCACGAGATTCGGGGGCCCGGGGAGCTGTTTTTT. Residues: CASSHEIRGPGELFF.

This clonotype has a handful of counts. The chain joins TRBV6-5 to TRBJ2-1, with D perhaps being TRBD1 or TRBD2 (5 bases each). This CDR3 contains 14 residues. The V end lost 5 bases, the J end lost 9 bases, and 17 bases lay between the germline ends. Per germline, CDR1 MNHEY and CDR2 SVGAGI. The CDR3 reads CASSKDWWGSEQFF. CDR3 sequence (DNA): TGTGCCAGCAGTAAGGACTGGTGGGGGAGTGAGCAGTTCTTC.

The rearrangement uses TRBV20-1 and TRBJ2-3; TRBD2 aligns across 12 bases. The ends lost 4 bases at V and 3 bases at J; junction bases unmatched: 5. Germline V lookup: CDR1 DFQATT, CDR2 SNEGSKA (reference sequence). The CDR3 contains 15 residues. CDR3 sequence (DNA): TGCAGTGCTACCAGGACTAGCGGGGCGACAGATACGCAGTATTTT. The encoded protein is CSATRTSGATDTQYF.

The genes are TRBV6-4 and TRBJ2-7; D is undetermined. The V and J ends lost 6 bases and 3 bases respectively, with 12 bases between them. The CDR3 consists of 13 residues. CDR1 MRHNA and CDR2 SNTAGT come from the germline V gene. CDR3 in DNA: TGTGCCAGCAGGAACCTTGACGACTACGAGCAGTACTTC. Its translation is CASRNLDDYEQYF.

This clonotype was found many times. The rearrangement links TRBV18 to TRBJ2-3, with 8 nucleotides matching TRBD1. CDR1 is KGHSH, CDR2 LQKENI, per germline. The CDR3 contains 14 residues. V lost 8 bases and J lost 0; bases outside the gene matches: 4. The CDR3 nucleotides are TGTGCCAGCAGCCGGACAGGGAGCACAGATACGCAGTATTTT. Translation gives CASSRTGSTDTQYF.

This chain links TRBV7-9 with TRBJ2-1; TRBD2 matches 8 bases. The germline CDR1 and CDR2 sequences are SEHNR and FQNEAQ (reference sequence). J was trimmed by 7 bases and V by 2 bases; bases with no gene match: 13. The CDR3 extends over 17 amino acids. This chain's CDR3 is CASSLKGLEGFSNEQFF. CDR3 sequence (DNA): TGTGCCAGCAGCTTAAAGGGACTAGAAGGTTTTAGTAATGAGCAGTTCTTC.

This clonotype was detected ten times or more. The chain couples TRBV7-9 to TRBJ2-5; D unresolved. This CDR3 is built from 14 residues. Trimming left V 1 base short and J 4 bases short, with 10 bases between. From germline, CDR1 is SEHNR and CDR2 FQNEAQ (reference sequence). CDR3 in amino acids: CASSLGLVGETQYF. The CDR3 region has the DNA TGTGCCAGCAGCTTAGGACTCGTGGGAGAGACCCAGTACTTC.

This clonotype has only a few counts. This chain connects TRBV7-3 to TRBJ2-1, with D perhaps TRBD2 (5 bases). Trimming pared 4 bases from V and 6 bases from J, leaving 10 bases between. This CDR3 spans 13 amino acids. Germline V gene sequence: CDR1 SGHTA, CDR2 FQGTGA. The DNA for the CDR3 is TGTGCCAGCAGCTACCGGGGATCCAATGAGCAGTTCTTC. It codes for CASSYRGSNEQFF.